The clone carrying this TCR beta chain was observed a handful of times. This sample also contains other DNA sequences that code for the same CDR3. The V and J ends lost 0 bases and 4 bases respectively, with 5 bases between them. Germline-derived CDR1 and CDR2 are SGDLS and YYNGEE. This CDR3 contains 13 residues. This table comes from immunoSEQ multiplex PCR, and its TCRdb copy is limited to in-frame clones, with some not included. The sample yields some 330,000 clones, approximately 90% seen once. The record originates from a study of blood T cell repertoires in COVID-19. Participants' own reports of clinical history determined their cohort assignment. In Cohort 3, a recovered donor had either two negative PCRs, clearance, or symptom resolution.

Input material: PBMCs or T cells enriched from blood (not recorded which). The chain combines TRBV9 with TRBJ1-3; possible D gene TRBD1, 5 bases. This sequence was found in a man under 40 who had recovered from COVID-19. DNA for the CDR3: TGTGCCAGCAGCGTAGACAGGGGAAACACCATATATTTT. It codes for CASSVDRGNTIYF.